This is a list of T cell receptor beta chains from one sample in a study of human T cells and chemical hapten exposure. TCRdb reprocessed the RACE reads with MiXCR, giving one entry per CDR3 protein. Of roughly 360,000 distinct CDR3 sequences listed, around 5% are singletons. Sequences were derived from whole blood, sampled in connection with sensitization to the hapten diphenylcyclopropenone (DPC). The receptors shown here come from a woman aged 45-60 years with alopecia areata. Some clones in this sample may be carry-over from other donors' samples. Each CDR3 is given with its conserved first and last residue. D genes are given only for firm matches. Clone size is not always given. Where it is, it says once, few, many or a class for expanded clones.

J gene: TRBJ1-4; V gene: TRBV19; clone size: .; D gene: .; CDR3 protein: CASSIPDPRARNEKLFF; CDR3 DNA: TGTGCCAGTAGTATACCCGACCCCCGGGCCCGTAATGAAAAACTGTTTTTT
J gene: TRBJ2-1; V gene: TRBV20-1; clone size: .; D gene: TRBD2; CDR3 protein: CSAASLAGDYNEQFF; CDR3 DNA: TGCAGTGCTGCATCGCTAGCGGGGGATTACAATGAGCAGTTCTTC
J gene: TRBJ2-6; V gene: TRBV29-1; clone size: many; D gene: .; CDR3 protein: CSVSSGSGANVLTF; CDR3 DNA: TGCAGCGTCTCGAGCGGCTCTGGGGCCAACGTCCTGACTTTC
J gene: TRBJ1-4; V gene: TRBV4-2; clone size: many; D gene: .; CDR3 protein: CASSQDSGRRNEKLFF; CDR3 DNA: TGTGCCAGCAGCCAAGATTCAGGACGGAGGAATGAAAAACTGTTTTTT
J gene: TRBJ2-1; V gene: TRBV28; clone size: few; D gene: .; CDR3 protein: CASGGLGHKDDEQFF; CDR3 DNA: TGTGCCAGCGGGGGTTTGGGACACAAGGACGATGAGCAGTTCTTC
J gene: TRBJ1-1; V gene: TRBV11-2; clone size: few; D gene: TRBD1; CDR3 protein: CASSLIQGLNTEAFF; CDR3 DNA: TGTGCCAGCAGCTTGATACAGGGGTTGAACACTGAAGCTTTCTTT
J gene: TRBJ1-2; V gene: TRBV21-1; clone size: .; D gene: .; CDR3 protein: CASSYRANNYGYTF; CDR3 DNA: TGTGCCAGCTCCTACAGGGCAAACAACTATGGCTACACCTTC
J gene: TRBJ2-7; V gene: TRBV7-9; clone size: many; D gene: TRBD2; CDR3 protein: CASSLVGAGGSEQYF; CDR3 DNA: TGTGCCAGCAGCTTAGTCGGCGCGGGGGGAAGCGAGCAGTACTTC
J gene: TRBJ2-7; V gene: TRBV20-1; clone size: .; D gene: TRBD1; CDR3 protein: CSARRTGGFYEQYF; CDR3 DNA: TGCAGTGCTCGCCGGACAGGTGGATTCTACGAGCAGTACTTC
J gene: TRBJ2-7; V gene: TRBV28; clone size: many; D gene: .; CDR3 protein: CVARTPGLDEQYF; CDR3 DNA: TGTGTCGCCCGGACTCCCGGCTTGGACGAGCAGTACTTC
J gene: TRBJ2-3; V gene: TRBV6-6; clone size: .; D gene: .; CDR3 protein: CASYRGTVVDTQYF; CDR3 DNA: TGTGCCAGTTATAGGGGAACCGTCGTGGATACGCAGTATTTT
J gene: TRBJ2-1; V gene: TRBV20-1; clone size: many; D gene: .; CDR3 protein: CSPQTAQNNEQFF; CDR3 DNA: TGCAGTCCACAAACGGCGCAGAACAATGAGCAGTTCTTC
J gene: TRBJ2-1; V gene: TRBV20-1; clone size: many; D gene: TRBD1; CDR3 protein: CSARVSGTGLPFF; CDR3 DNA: TGCAGTGCTAGAGTTTCCGGGACAGGGTTACCGTTCTTC
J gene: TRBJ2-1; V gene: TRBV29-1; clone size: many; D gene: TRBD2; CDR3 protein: CSVEDFSGLAGGGEQFF; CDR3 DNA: TGCAGCGTTGAAGATTTCTCGGGACTAGCGGGAGGAGGTGAGCAGTTCTTC
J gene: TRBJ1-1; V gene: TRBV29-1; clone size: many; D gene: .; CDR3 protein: CSVPGQMDTEAFF; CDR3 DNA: TGCAGCGTGCCCGGACAGATGGACACTGAAGCTTTCTTT
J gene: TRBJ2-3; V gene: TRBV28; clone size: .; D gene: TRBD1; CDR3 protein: CASSAATGGGISSDTQYF; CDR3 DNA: TGTGCCAGCAGTGCAGCTACAGGGGGCGGAATCTCGAGCGATACGCAGTATTTT
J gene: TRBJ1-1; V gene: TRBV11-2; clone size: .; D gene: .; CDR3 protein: CASSFSSQGRVAFF; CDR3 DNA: TGTGCCAGCAGCTTCTCCTCGCAGGGCCGCGTGGCTTTCTTT
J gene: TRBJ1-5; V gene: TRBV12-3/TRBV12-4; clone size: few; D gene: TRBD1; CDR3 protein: CASSSPGGGSNQPQHF; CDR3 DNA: TGTGCCAGCAGCTCTCCAGGGGGAGGTAGCAATCAGCCCCAGCATTTT